The rows below give T cell receptor beta chains drawn from one sample of a study of T cell changes during pregnancy in multiple sclerosis. The assay was immunoSEQ multiplex PCR, and TCRdb's table has in-frame clones only and misses some. The data hold roughly 42,000 clones, with about 90% observed a single time. Sequencing was performed on CD4+ T cells from peripheral blood mononuclear cells, taken in the second trimester of pregnancy. The receptors derive from a female donor in good health, enrolled as a control in a pregnancy study. CDR3s include the opening cysteine and the closing phenylalanine or tryptophan. D genes are given only for firm matches. Size is stated for part of the rows, as once, few or many counts, or as a class when the clone is expanded.

v_gene,j_gene,abundance,d_gene,CDR3aa
TRBV6-5,TRBJ2-3,once,-,CASNALRSTDTQYF
TRBV6-1,TRBJ1-6,-,TRBD1,CASSSQGADNSPLHF
TRBV5-6,TRBJ2-7,-,TRBD2,CASSLRLAGGAYEQYF
TRBV5-1,TRBJ2-5,-,TRBD2,CASSLAPSGGGQETQYF
TRBV29-1,TRBJ2-3,once,-,CSVVPYTDTQYF
TRBV30,TRBJ1-6,-,TRBD1,CAWSPKTGGSSPLHF
TRBV19,TRBJ2-4,-,-,CASSTALGAGFSDIQYF
TRBV4-1,TRBJ1-2,once,-,CASSHVQTVYGYTF
TRBV5-1,TRBJ2-7,once,TRBD1,CASSLAPSGTGYEQYF
TRBV27,TRBJ2-7,-,-,CASSLEGGRYEQYF
TRBV11-3,TRBJ2-1,once,TRBD1,CASSLDQGGSSSYNEQFF
TRBV19,TRBJ1-1,few,TRBD1,CATGQGAAEAFF
TRBV5-5,TRBJ2-7,-,-,CASVSRVYGYEQYF
TRBV28,TRBJ2-7,-,-,CASSRGGNGEQYF
TRBV21-1,TRBJ2-7,few,-,CASSSSRGPGVVSYEQYF
TRBV28,TRBJ2-5,-,TRBD1,CASSRDRGRETQYF
TRBV5-5,TRBJ1-2,once,-,CASGVDYLYGYTF
TRBV4-1,TRBJ2-1,-,TRBD2,CASSRLAASYNEQFF
TRBV29-1,TRBJ2-1,-,TRBD1,CSVDLRTGSFEQFF
TRBV2,TRBJ2-5,-,-,CASSEARKETQYF
TRBV7-8,TRBJ1-5,few,-,CASSLGGGQHQPQHF
TRBV11-3,TRBJ2-1,-,TRBD1,CASSFRGLSNEQFF
TRBV6-1,TRBJ1-2,-,TRBD1,CASRSGQAVNYGYTF
TRBV28,TRBJ2-7,-,TRBD1,CASSYSSGQGSYF
TRBV6-5,TRBJ2-3,-,-,CASSAVTNTDTQYF
TRBV11-2,TRBJ2-3,-,TRBD2,CASSLLADPTDTQYF
TRBV11-1,TRBJ2-4,-,TRBD2,CASSGGLAGEAKNIQYF